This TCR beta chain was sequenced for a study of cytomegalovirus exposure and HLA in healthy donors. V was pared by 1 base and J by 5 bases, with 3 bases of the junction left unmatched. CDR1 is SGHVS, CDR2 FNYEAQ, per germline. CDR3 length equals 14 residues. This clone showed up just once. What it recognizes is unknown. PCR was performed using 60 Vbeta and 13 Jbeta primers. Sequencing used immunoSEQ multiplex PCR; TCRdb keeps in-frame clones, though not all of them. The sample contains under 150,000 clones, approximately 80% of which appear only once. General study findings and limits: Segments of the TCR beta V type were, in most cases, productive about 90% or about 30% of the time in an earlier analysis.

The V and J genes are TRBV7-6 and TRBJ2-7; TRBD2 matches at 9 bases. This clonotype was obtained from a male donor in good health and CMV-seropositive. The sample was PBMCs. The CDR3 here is CASSLGAGGDEQYF. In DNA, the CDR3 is TGTGCCAGCAGCTTAGGCGCGGGAGGGGACGAGCAGTACTTC.